This T cell receptor beta chain stems from a study of T cells in Graves' hyperthyroidism and ophthalmopathy. Across the study: Specimen type is peripheral blood, collected at initial diagnosis prior to any treatment.

Study conclusions and caveats: Among thyroid clonotypes expanded above 0.001, most also appeared in blood.

It was RNA transcripts that yielded the amplified TCR beta CDR3 regions. First-round RT-PCR targeting the TCR CDR3 was performed with the HTBI primer set. MiXCR was run by TCRdb on the multiplex PCR reads, yielding one entry per CDR3 protein. This table holds over 700,000 distinct CDR3 sequences, around 19% found once. A word on this clonotype: Antigen unknown.

Patients aged 18 to 65 had newly diagnosed hyperthyroidism of under 2 months' duration. Lactation, pregnancy, other autoimmune disease or uncontrolled infection led to exclusion of patients. V lost 5 bases to trimming and J lost 10 bases, with 15 bases between them. The CDR3 is 14 amino acids. Germline V gives CDR1 MNHNS, CDR2 SASEGT. The rearrangement joins TRBV6-1 to TRBJ1-6; D is possibly TRBD1 (5 bases). Sequencing was done on a sample of blood. The origin of this receptor is a woman in her 50s with Graves' hyperthyroidism that later progressed to Graves' ophthalmopathy. CDR3 sequence: CASSTGTERSPLHF. DNA of the CDR3: TGTGCCAGCAGTACCGGGACGGAGAGATCACCCCTCCACTTT.